The 9 T cell receptor beta chains presented below share a single source sample, sequenced in a study of blood T cell repertoires in COVID-19. This table comes from immunoSEQ multiplex PCR, and its TCRdb copy is limited to in-frame clones, with some not included. The table lists around 300,000 clones, roughly 87% of them singletons. Sample: PBMCs or T cells enriched from blood (not recorded which). These receptor sequences come from a woman between 40 and 55 years old who had recovered from COVID-19.

This sequence joins TRBV18 and TRBJ1-5; no reliable D call. Germline CDR1 reads KGHSH; CDR2 reads LQKENI. The CDR3 is made up of 13 amino acids. Trimming stripped 6 bases from V and 5 bases from J, with 11 bases between. Here the CDR3 DNA reads TGTGCCAGCTCCCTCGGGGAGGATCAGCCCCAGCATTTT. Its protein is CASSLGEDQPQHF.

The chain recombines TRBV18 with TRBJ1-4; 7 nucleotides match TRBD1. This CDR3 is built from 15 residues. V dropped 5 bases and J dropped 2; count of bases not matched to a gene: 5. Germline V gene sequence: CDR1 KGHSH, CDR2 LQKENI. The CDR3 DNA sequence: TGTGCCAGCTCATCGGGACAGACCACTAATGAAAAACTGTTTTTT. Translation: CASSSGQTTNEKLFF. Using reference TRBV18 and TRBJ1-4 for the parts outside the CDR3, the full variable domain is NAGVMQNPRHLVRRRGQEARLRCSPMKGHSHVYWYRQLPEEGLKFMVYLQKENIIDESGMPKERFSAEFPKEGPSILRIQQVVRGDSAAYFCASSSGQTTNEKLFFGSGTQLSVL.

V and J are TRBV7-3 and TRBJ2-1; 12 positions match TRBD2. The CDR3 consists of 16 residues. Germline V lookup: CDR1 SGHTA, CDR2 FQGTGA. After removal of 5 bases from V and 11 bases from J, the junction contained 13 bases not matched to a gene. The CDR3 protein is CASSPQLAGGQWQQFF. The CDR3 coding sequence is TGTGCCAGCAGCCCCCAGCTAGCGGGAGGGCAGTGGCAGCAGTTCTTC.

The chain couples TRBV3-1 (or the pseudogene TRBV3-2) to TRBJ1-1; possibly TRBD1 for D (5 bases). Trimming took 6 bases from V and 1 from J, leaving 9 bases between them. Germline values: CDR1 LGHDT, CDR2 YNNKEL (reference sequence). The CDR3 runs to 13 residues. This CDR3 reads CASRQTANTEAFF. The CDR3 DNA sequence: TGTGCCAGCAGGCAGACAGCGAACACTGAAGCTTTCTTT.

This clone appeared a few times. This chain uses TRBV3-1 (or the pseudogene TRBV3-2) with TRBJ1-1, with 9 bases that match TRBD1. V was clipped by 4 bases and J by 10 bases; unmatched bases: 7. The V gene's germline CDR1 is LGHDT and CDR2 YNNKEL (reference sequence). The CDR3 is made up of 13 amino acids. This CDR3 reads CASSPIGGQGAFF. The CDR3 DNA reads as TGTGCCAGCAGCCCAATCGGGGGACAGGGAGCTTTCTTT.

This clone was seen many times. The chain is built from TRBV19 and TRBJ2-2; 14 nucleotides align to TRBD2. J was trimmed by 9 bases and V by 6 bases; bases with no gene match: 3. Germline V gene data show CDR1 as LNHDA and CDR2 as SQIVND (reference sequence). The CDR3 totals 14 residues. The chain's CDR3 is CASRGLAGGRELFF. The CDR3 DNA reads TGTGCCAGTAGAGGACTAGCGGGAGGCAGGGAGCTGTTTTTT.

This clone was seen a single time. The chain employs TRBV19 and TRBJ1-2; D is perhaps TRBD1 (5 bases). V lost 4 bases to trimming and J lost 1 base, with 13 bases between them. Germline V gene data show CDR1 as LNHDA and CDR2 as SQIVND (reference sequence). This CDR3 has 15 residues. CDR3: CASSKVTGSNYGYTF. CDR3 DNA: TGTGCCAGTAGTAAGGTCACAGGAAGTAACTATGGCTACACCTTC. The variable domain in full, with the rest retrieved from reference TRBV19 and TRBJ1-2, is DGGITQSPKYLFRKEGQNVTLSCEQNLNHDAMYWYRQDPGQGLRLIYYSQIVNDFQKGDIAEGYSVSREKKESFPLTVTSAQKNPTAFYLCASSKVTGSNYGYTFGSGTRLTVV.

In this sample, this clone turned up a few times. This chain uses TRBV5-8 with TRBJ1-2; a weak D match, TRBD1 (5 bases). CDR1 SGHTS and CDR2 YDEGEE come from the germline V gene. Trimming took off 0 bases at V and 0 bases at J, with 12 bases between the two ends. The CDR3 runs 16 residues. Here the CDR3 DNA reads TGTGCCAGCAGCTTGGGGGCAGGGAGGTCTAACTATGGCTACACCTTC. This translates into CASSLGAGRSNYGYTF.

The chain has TRBV19 and TRBJ1-2, with 7 bases that match TRBD1. The CDR3 contains 15 residues. Germline V gene lookup returns CDR1 LNHDA and CDR2 SQIVND (reference sequence). After removal of 3 bases from V and 8 bases from J, the junction contained 12 bases not matched to a gene. CDR3 in DNA: TGTGCCAGTAGTATCCCCTCAGAGACAGGGAAAGGCTACACCTTC. Protein sequence: CASSIPSETGKGYTF.